Presented here are 17 T cell receptor beta chains from one specimen sequenced in a study of blood T cell repertoires in COVID-19. TCRdb's table, derived via immunoSEQ multiplex PCR, lists solely in-frame clones and lacks some. The sample consists of around 200,000 clones, around 84% of them appearing once. The sequencing sample was made of PBMCs or T cells enriched from blood (not recorded which). These receptors all come from a woman aged 35 to 49 with acute COVID-19.

This clone has just a few counts. The rearrangement joins TRBV30 to TRBJ1-1, with D possibly being TRBD1 (5 bases). Germline V gene lookup returns CDR1 GTSNPN and CDR2 SVGIG (reference sequence). With 2 bases removed from V and 4 bases from J, the gap between germline ends came to 14 bases. This CDR3 is built from 14 residues. The CDR3 loop reads CAWSRGGEITEAFF. Here the CDR3 DNA reads TGTGCCTGGAGTCGGGGAGGGGAGATCACTGAAGCTTTCTTT.

As to this clone: Distinct nucleotide sequences in the sample also encode this CDR3. The rearrangement joins TRBV30 to TRBJ1-3; weak D call: TRBD1 (6 bases). Germline CDR1 and CDR2: GTSNPN and SVGIG (reference sequence). The CDR3 covers 14 residues. Trimming removed 1 base at V and 2 bases at J, with 9 bases between. CDR3 in DNA: TGTGCCTGGAGTGCAGGGGTTGCTGGAAACACCATATATTTT. It is translated as CAWSAGVAGNTIYF.

The chain couples TRBV25-1 to TRBJ1-1; D might be TRBD1 (5 bases). Germline V gene lookup returns CDR1 MGHDK and CDR2 SYGVNS. V was clipped by 4 bases and J by 13 bases, with 16 bases between them. This CDR3 contains 12 residues. The CDR3 DNA follows: TGTGCCAGCAGTGGACCGCGGGGCGCTGGTTTCTTT. Residues: CASSGPRGAGFF.

This chain links TRBV5-6 with TRBJ2-5; possible D gene TRBD1, 6 bases. CDR1 is SGHDT, CDR2 YYEEEE, per germline. This CDR3 spans 17 amino acids. Trimming left V 2 bases short and J 3 bases short, with 20 bases between. CDR3 nucleotide sequence: TGTGCCAGCAGCTTTTCCGGGACACACAGTGGAGAAGAGACCCAGTACTTC. Translation gives CASSFSGTHSGEETQYF. Drawing the rest from reference TRBV5-6 and TRBJ2-5, the complete variable domain is DAGVTQSPTHLIKTRGQQVTLRCSPKSGHDTVSWYQQALGQGPQFIFQYYEEEERQRGNFPDRFSGHQFPNYSSELNVNALLLGDSALYLCASSFSGTHSGEETQYFGPGTRLLVL.

This sequence joins TRBV5-1 and TRBJ1-2, with 9 bases fitting TRBD1. V lost 4 bases, J lost 6 bases, and 10 bases stayed unmatched. CDR1 and CDR2 from the germline V gene are SGHRS and YFSETQ. The CDR3 sequence is 15 residues long. The CDR3 protein is CASSPNAGTGNGYTF. DNA of the CDR3: TGCGCCAGCAGCCCCAACGCCGGGACAGGGAATGGCTACACCTTC. Variable domain in full (rest from reference TRBV5-1 and TRBJ1-2): KAGVTQTPRYLIKTRGQQVTLSCSPISGHRSVSWYQQTPGQGLQFLFEYFSETQRNKGNFPGRFSGRQFSNSRSEMNVSTLELGDSALYLCASSPNAGTGNGYTFGSGTRLTVV.

The chain couples TRBV3-1 (or the pseudogene TRBV3-2) to TRBJ2-5; 8 bases fit TRBD2. The CDR3 has 15 residues. V trimming: 4 bases; J trimming: 3 bases; junction bases outside the gene matches: 7. Germline values: CDR1 LGHDT, CDR2 YNNKEL (reference sequence). DNA for the CDR3: TGTGCCAGCAGCCCGCGGGGACTAGGAGAAGAGACCCAGTACTTC. Translation gives CASSPRGLGEETQYF.

The genes are TRBV7-2 and TRBJ1-1, with 8 bases matching TRBD1. V lost 6 bases and J lost 1; bases outside the gene matches: 4. Germline V gene sequence: CDR1 SGHTA, CDR2 FQGNSA. This CDR3 contains 14 residues. For the CDR3, the DNA is TGTGCCAGCAGTTATACAGGGGGGAACACTGAAGCTTTCTTT. Its translation is CASSYTGGNTEAFF.

V is TRBV21-1 and J is TRBJ1-1; the D call of TRBD1 is as the table states it, not checked on the DNA. TRBV21-1 is reported as a pseudogene. There are 13 residues in the CDR3. CDR3 coding DNA: TGTGCCAGCAGAGGACAGGGAGTCACTGAAGCTTTCTTT. It encodes CASRGQGVTEAFF.

CDR3 bases: TGTGCCAGCAGTTTCCAGGGCTCCAGAGCAACTGAAGCTTTCTTT. This translates into CASSFQGSRATEAFF. The rearrangement uses TRBV27 and TRBJ1-1; D might be TRBD1 (5 bases). From germline, CDR1 is MNHEY and CDR2 SMNVEV (reference sequence). The CDR3 extends over 15 amino acids. The ends were cut back, 3 bases at V and 5 bases at J, with 16 bases in the middle.

The V gene is TRBV5-4, the J gene TRBJ2-7; D might be TRBD2 (5 bases). V was shortened by 5 bases and J by 0 bases, with 12 bases between the two germline ends. CDR3 size: 14 residues. Germline lookup yields CDR1 SGHNT and CDR2 YYREEE (reference sequence). The CDR3, as DNA: TGTGCCAGCAGTGTCGGGGTCGTCTCCTACGAGCAGTACTTC. It translates to CASSVGVVSYEQYF.

This clone showed up just once. The chain couples TRBV7-3 to TRBJ2-5, with a weak D call TRBD1 (6 bases). The V and J ends lost 2 bases and 5 bases respectively, with 9 bases between them. The germline V gene encodes CDR1 SGHTA and CDR2 FQGTGA. The CDR3 has 13 residues. CDR3 nucleotides: TGTGCCAGCAGCTTACCAGGGGTTGAGACCCAGTACTTC. This gives the protein CASSLPGVETQYF.

The chain links TRBV7-9 to TRBJ2-7; 9 bases are shared with TRBD1. Germline CDR1 and CDR2: SEHNR and FQNEAQ (reference sequence). V lost 4 bases and J lost 5; bases outside the gene matches: 6. The CDR3 has 14 amino acids. The CDR3 coding sequence is TGTGCCAGCAGCTGGACGGGACAGGGCGACGAGCAGTACTTC. Translating gives CASSWTGQGDEQYF.

This chain joins TRBV3-1 (or the pseudogene TRBV3-2) and TRBJ2-7, with TRBD1 matching over 9 bases. With 6 bases clipped from V and 1 base from J, the junction kept 7 bases outside the gene matches. The V gene's germline CDR1 is LGHDT and CDR2 YNNKEL (reference sequence). The CDR3 length is 15 residues. The CDR3 DNA follows: TGTGCCAGCAGAAAGACCGGGACAGGGTCCTACGAGCAGTACTTC. The encoded protein is CASRKTGTGSYEQYF.

This clone was seen only a few times. The chain is built from TRBV19 and TRBJ2-7, with 8 positions matching TRBD2. The CDR3 spans 14 residues. With V trimmed by 3 bases and J by 6 bases, 7 bases remained unmatched. In germline, CDR1 is LNHDA, CDR2 SQIVND (reference sequence). The CDR3 bases are TGTGCCAGTAGTATGCTTAGCGGGACGGGCGAGCAGTACTTC. As protein: CASSMLSGTGEQYF.

The chain recombines TRBV30 with TRBJ1-6; D is possibly TRBD1 (6 bases). Germline values: CDR1 GTSNPN, CDR2 SVGIG (reference sequence). The CDR3 contains 13 residues. Trimming pared 2 bases from V and 10 bases from J, leaving 12 bases between. The CDR3 nucleotides read TGTGCCTGGAGTTTGGCAGGGGTATCACCCCTCCACTTT. Protein product: CAWSLAGVSPLHF. The full variable domain, completed using reference TRBV30 and TRBJ1-6, is SQTIHQWPATLVQPVGSPLSLECTVEGTSNPNLYWYRQAAGRGLQLLFYSVGIGQISSEVPQNLSASRPQDRQFILSSKKLLLSDSGFYLCAWSLAGVSPLHFGNGTRLTVT.

The chain carries TRBV7-9 and TRBJ2-5, with D possibly matching TRBD2 (5 bases). Germline V gene data show CDR1 as SEHNR and CDR2 as FQNEAQ (reference sequence). V was trimmed by 1 base and J by 1 base, leaving 7 bases between them. CDR3 length equals 14 residues. This chain's CDR3 is CASSLGLLQETQYF. CDR3 bases: TGTGCCAGCAGCTTAGGACTACTCCAAGAGACCCAGTACTTC.

The chain couples TRBV19 to TRBJ2-7; 9 bases map to TRBD2. The V gene's germline CDR1 is LNHDA and CDR2 SQIVND (reference sequence). The ends lost 3 bases at V and 1 base at J; junction bases unmatched: 1. CDR3 size: 14 residues. CDR3: CASSMAGGSYEQYF. The CDR3 nucleotides are TGTGCCAGTAGTATGGCGGGGGGGTCCTACGAGCAGTACTTC.